This is a list of T cell receptor beta chains from one sample in a study of graft-versus-host responses after intestinal transplantation. TCRdb keeps only in-frame clones here, not all; method: immunoSEQ multiplex PCR. The sample has about 5,700 clones, roughly 65% seen once. Sequenced here: ileum tissue, sampled around 290 days after intestinal transplant. These receptors were taken from a human patient who received an intestinal transplant, so some T cells may come from the graft donor. Each CDR3 is given with its conserved first and last residue. The order of the fields is V gene, D gene, J gene, clone size, CDR3 protein, CDR3 DNA. A D gene is named only where the DNA matches it firmly. Clone sizes are given selectively: once, few, many, or a class where the clone is expanded.

TRBV27,-,TRBJ2-1,-,CASSPVTGGNEQFF,TGTGCCAGCAGTCCCGTGACAGGCGGCAATGAGCAGTTCTTC
TRBV18,-,TRBJ2-2,-,CATSRTVPNTGELFF,TGTGCCACTTCCCGGACAGTGCCGAACACCGGGGAGCTGTTTTTT
TRBV6-4,TRBD2,TRBJ2-3,few,CASSASGSTDTQYF,TGTGCCAGCAGTGCTAGCGGGAGCACAGATACGCAGTATTTT
TRBV7-9,-,TRBJ2-4,-,CASSLVTIQYF,TGTGCCAGCAGCTTAGTGACCATTCAGTACTTC
TRBV28,-,TRBJ2-7,few,CASSFPRDLPYEQYF,TGTGCCAGCAGTTTCCCCCGGGACCTCCCCTACGAGCAGTACTTC
TRBV18,TRBD1,TRBJ2-7,-,CASSPPTGNYEQYF,TGTGCCAGCTCACCACCGACAGGGAACTACGAGCAGTACTTC
TRBV28,-,TRBJ2-1,-,CASSLRGDEQFF,TGTGCCAGCAGTTTACGGGGAGATGAGCAGTTCTTC
TRBV27,TRBD2,TRBJ2-1,-,CASSPLRGTSGSGNEQFF,TGTGCCAGCAGTCCCCTCCGCGGGACTAGCGGGAGTGGGAATGAGCAGTTCTTC
TRBV4-1,-,TRBJ1-2,-,CASSQDRTSNYGYTF,TGCGCCAGCAGCCAAGACAGGACGAGTAACTATGGCTACACCTTC
TRBV30,TRBD2,TRBJ2-7,-,CAWKAGEGYEQYF,TGTGCCTGGAAGGCGGGAGAAGGGTACGAGCAGTACTTC
TRBV7-2,-,TRBJ1-3,-,CASSPGPSGNTIYF,TGTGCCAGCAGCCCAGGACCGTCCGGAAACACCATATATTTT
TRBV4-3,TRBD1,TRBJ2-6,-,CASSRLLTGLSSGANVLTF,TGCGCCAGCAGCCGCCTGCTGACAGGGCTAAGCTCTGGGGCCAACGTCCTGACTTTC
TRBV9,TRBD2,TRBJ2-1,-,CASSVGTSGHNEQFF,TGTGCCAGCAGCGTGGGGACTAGCGGCCACAATGAGCAGTTCTTC
TRBV28,-,TRBJ2-5,-,CASSLFSIQETQYF,TGTGCCAGCAGTTTGTTCAGCATCCAAGAGACCCAGTACTTC
TRBV11-3,-,TRBJ2-7,-,CASSFRAASYEQYF,TGTGCCAGCAGCTTTCGAGCGGCCTCCTACGAGCAGTACTTC
TRBV7-3,TRBD1,TRBJ2-2,once,CASSLGQGNTGELFF,TGTGCCAGCAGCTTGGGACAGGGAAACACCGGGGAGCTGTTTTTT
TRBV5-4,-,TRBJ2-7,-,CASRAGLTSYEQYF,TGTGCCAGCAGGGCGGGACTGACCTCCTACGAGCAGTACTTC
TRBV4-3,TRBD2,TRBJ2-1,few,CASSQGLAGGNEQFF,TGCGCCAGCAGCCAAGGGCTAGCGGGGGGCAATGAGCAGTTCTTC
TRBV2,TRBD2,TRBJ2-1,-,CASRASGSSYNEQFF,TGTGCCAGCAGGGCTAGCGGGAGTTCCTACAATGAGCAGTTCTTC
TRBV5-6,-,TRBJ2-3,-,CASSELDGFSTDTQYF,TGTGCCAGCAGTGAACTAGATGGATTTAGCACAGATACGCAGTATTTT
TRBV6-1,-,TRBJ2-1,-,CASRPDYQSEQFF,TGTGCCAGCAGGCCGGACTACCAGAGTGAGCAGTTCTTC
TRBV30,-,TRBJ2-7,few,CAWSRYEQYF,TGTGCCTGGTCTAGGTACGAGCAGTACTTC
TRBV7-2,TRBD2,TRBJ2-7,-,CASSLDGGSPYEQYF,TGTGCCAGCAGCTTAGACGGCGGGAGCCCCTACGAGCAGTACTTC
TRBV19,TRBD1,TRBJ2-7,-,CASSPGTGGFEQYF,TGTGCCAGTAGTCCCGGGACAGGGGGTTTCGAGCAGTACTTC
TRBV5-6,-,TRBJ2-4,-,CASSSEKNIQYF,TGTGCCAGCAGCTCCGAGAAAAACATTCAGTACTTC
TRBV6-5,TRBD1,TRBJ2-1,-,CASSPGTGRDNEQFF,TGTGCCAGCAGTCCCGGGACAGGGAGGGACAATGAGCAGTTCTTC
TRBV5-1,TRBD2,TRBJ2-7,once,CASSVIAGGAYEQYF,TGCGCCAGCAGCGTTATAGCGGGAGGGGCCTACGAGCAGTACTTC
TRBV5-4,-,TRBJ1-1,-,CASSPGGVRAFF,TGTGCCAGCAGCCCCGGAGGGGTGAGAGCTTTCTTT
TRBV14,TRBD1,TRBJ2-2,few,CASRPDRGRHTGELFF,TGTGCCAGCAGACCTGACAGGGGACGTCACACCGGGGAGCTGTTTTTT
TRBV11-1,-,TRBJ2-1,-,CASSLVWGEQFF,TGTGCCAGCAGCTTAGTCTGGGGGGAGCAGTTCTTC
TRBV6-5,TRBD1,TRBJ2-4,-,CASSPPGQLKNIQYF,TGTGCCAGCAGTCCTCCGGGACAGCTAAAAAACATTCAGTACTTC
TRBV7-2,-,TRBJ2-2,few,CASSLGPGGGELFF,TGTGCCAGCAGCTTAGGGCCGGGCGGCGGGGAGCTGTTTTTT
TRBV6-4,-,TRBJ1-2,-,CASSPSGFNYGYTF,TGTGCCAGCTCCCCCTCGGGGTTTAACTATGGCTACACCTTC
TRBV9,-,TRBJ2-2,-,CASNLREEVPAGELFF,TGTGCCAGCAACCTCCGGGAAGAGGTACCCGCCGGGGAGCTGTTTTTT
TRBV7-6,-,TRBJ2-1,few,CASSSPGTLNEQFF,TGTGCCAGCAGCTCCCCCGGGACGCTGAATGAGCAGTTCTTC
TRBV5-4,TRBD2,TRBJ2-1,few,CASSVPGLAGGREQFF,TGTGCCAGCAGCGTCCCGGGACTAGCGGGAGGACGGGAGCAGTTCTTC
TRBV4-1,TRBD2,TRBJ2-3,-,CASSQESGGTDTQYF,TGCGCCAGCAGCCAAGAATCGGGGGGGACAGATACGCAGTATTTT
TRBV4-3,TRBD2,TRBJ2-3,few,CASSQVTRTSEADTQYF,TGCGCCAGCAGCCAAGTCACTAGGACTAGCGAGGCAGATACGCAGTATTTT
TRBV6-4,-,TRBJ2-2,once,CASSDSTTGELFF,TGTGCCAGCAGTGACTCGACCACCGGGGAGCTGTTTTTT
TRBV2,TRBD1,TRBJ1-4,-,CASRQGANEKLFF,TGTGCCAGCAGACAGGGGGCTAATGAAAAACTGTTTTTT